This TCR beta chain was identified in a study of identical twins. Notes on this clonotype: Its antigen is unidentified.

The CDR3 loop spans 13 amino acids. Looked up from germline, CDR1 is MNHEY and CDR2 is SVGEGT. V was pared by 0 bases and J by 6 bases, with 6 bases between. TCRdb redid the calling of the 5' RACE reads with MiXCR, one entry per CDR3 protein. The sample records 240,000 or so distinct CDR3 sequences, 10% being singletons. Broader study findings: A lower insertion count was a feature of abundant cord blood beta clonotypes, with no such feature in memory repertoires. The conclusions drew on cross-sectional statistical analysis instead of tracking the same donors. Weaker excess twin sharing was seen among beta out-of-frame sequences.

This receptor was taken from a man between 50 and 59 years old in good health. The sequencing input was memory T cells sorted from blood. This chain uses TRBV6-2 or TRBV6-3 with TRBJ1-5; D is unresolved. The CDR3 DNA reads TGTGCCAGCAGTTACTCGACGCGTCAGCCCCAGCATTTT. Residues: CASSYSTRQPQHF.